The 32 T cell receptor beta chains presented below share a single source sample, sequenced in a study of identical twins. MiXCR, applied by TCRdb to the 5' RACE reads, yields one record per CDR3 protein. Counted here are roughly 690,000 distinct CDR3 sequences, over 5% occurring once; the ten biggest clones make up around 2%. The sample was naive T cells sorted from blood. The receptors come from a man younger than 35 in good health.

The chain joins TRBV5-4 to TRBJ2-3; 7 bases align to TRBD2. Germline CDR1 is SGHNT and CDR2 is YYREEE (reference sequence). Trimming removed 1 base from V and 6 bases from J; junction bases left unmatched: 8. The CDR3 totals 15 residues. CDR3 in DNA: TGTGCCAGCAGCTTGATTGTGGGAGGGCCTGATACGCAGTATTTT. This gives the protein CASSLIVGGPDTQYF.

V gene TRBV25-1 combines with J gene TRBJ1-2, with D possibly being TRBD1 (5 bases). Per germline, CDR1 MGHDK and CDR2 SYGVNS. V dropped 3 bases and J dropped 1 base, with 12 bases sitting between them. The CDR3 contains 15 residues. The CDR3 spells CASSDRGGGNYGYTF. CDR3 sequence (DNA): TGTGCCAGCAGTGATCGGGGCGGGGGTAACTATGGCTACACCTTC.

This clonotype was detected a few times. The chain couples TRBV28 to TRBJ1-2; D unclear. Germline assignment: CDR1 MDHEN and CDR2 SYDVKM. This CDR3 has 14 amino acids. V shed 5 bases and J shed 4 bases, with 14 bases lying between them. The CDR3 reads CASSPRWQLYGYTF. The CDR3, as DNA: TGTGCCAGCAGTCCTCGATGGCAGCTCTATGGCTACACCTTC.

There are many counts of this clonotype. The chain employs TRBV12-5 and TRBJ2-7; 11 bases align to TRBD2. This CDR3 region has 13 residues. CDR1 and CDR2 from the germline V gene are LGHNT and FRNRAP. The ends lost 9 bases at V and 5 bases at J; junction bases unmatched: 6. The CDR3 sequence: CARTLAGGHEQYV. The CDR3, as DNA: TGTGCTAGGACCCTAGCGGGAGGCCACGAGCAGTACGTC.

This clonotype was counted ten times or more. The chain couples TRBV29-1 to TRBJ1-1; D unclear. V was shortened by 4 bases and J by 8 bases, with 11 bases between the two germline ends. CDR1 is SQVTM, CDR2 ANQGSEA, per germline. The CDR3 is 11 residues long. The CDR3 is CSVVGSQEAFF. The CDR3 DNA is TGCAGCGTTGTGGGCAGTCAGGAAGCTTTCTTT. Combining the CDR3 with reference TRBV29-1 and TRBJ1-1 gives the whole variable domain SAVISQKPSRDICQRGTSLTIQCQVDSQVTMMFWYRQQPGQSLTLIATANQGSEATYESGFVIDKFPISRPNLTFSTLTVSNMSPEDSSIYLCSVVGSQEAFFGQGTRLTVV.

This clonotype was observed many times. This sequence joins TRBV5-1 and TRBJ2-3; 9 bases fit TRBD2. With 3 bases clipped from V and 3 bases from J, the junction kept 11 bases outside the gene matches. Germline V CDR1 and CDR2: SGHRS, YFSETQ. The CDR3 extends over 17 amino acids. As DNA, the CDR3 is TGCGCCAGCAGCTGGGATCAGCTAGCGGGAACGACAGATACGCAGTATTTT. Its translation: CASSWDQLAGTTDTQYF. The whole variable domain, remainder taken from reference TRBV5-1 and TRBJ2-3, is KAGVTQTPRYLIKTRGQQVTLSCSPISGHRSVSWYQQTPGQGLQFLFEYFSETQRNKGNFPGRFSGRQFSNSRSEMNVSTLELGDSALYLCASSWDQLAGTTDTQYFGPGTRLTVL.

This clonotype was seen more than once but under ten times. V usage is TRBV15 and J usage is TRBJ1-5, with a tentative D call TRBD1 (5 bases). CDR3 length equals 15 residues. V lost 0 bases and J lost 4, with 10 bases in between. Germline assignment: CDR1 LNHNV and CDR2 YYDKDF (reference sequence). CDR3 protein: CATSRDVTANQPQHF. The CDR3 DNA reads TGTGCCACCAGCAGAGATGTGACAGCAAATCAGCCCCAGCATTTT.

This clonotype was seen more than once but under ten times. This chain connects TRBV20-1 to TRBJ2-1; 7 nucleotides line up with TRBD2. The CDR3 runs to 16 residues. CDR1 is DFQATT and CDR2 is SNEGSKA in the germline V gene (reference sequence). V was clipped by 0 bases and J by 3 bases; unmatched bases: 8. The CDR3 loop is CSARDPGEGYYNEQFF. For the CDR3, the DNA is TGCAGTGCTAGAGATCCCGGGGAGGGGTACTACAATGAGCAGTTCTTC.

The chain couples TRBV4-2 to TRBJ2-3; the D is unclear. The V end was cut by 0 bases, the J end by 5 bases, with 12 bases between. CDR1 LGHNA and CDR2 YNFKEQ come from the germline V gene. This CDR3 spans 15 amino acids. CDR3: CASSQEGDWGDTQYF. Written as DNA, the CDR3 is TGTGCCAGCAGCCAAGAAGGAGACTGGGGAGATACGCAGTATTTT.

In its sample, this clonotype was seen a few times. The chain has TRBV20-1 and TRBJ2-3; the match to TRBD2 covers 8 bases. The CDR3 has 17 amino acids. With V trimmed by 1 base and J by 0 bases, 9 bases remained unmatched. Germline V gives CDR1 DFQATT, CDR2 SNEGSKA (reference sequence). CDR3 in amino acids: CSARGFGLAGSTDTQYF. As DNA, the CDR3 is TGCAGTGCTAGAGGTTTTGGTCTAGCGGGCAGCACAGATACGCAGTATTTT.

This clonotype was observed many times. The chain carries TRBV20-1 and TRBJ2-3; 7 positions agree with TRBD2. Germline values: CDR1 DFQATT, CDR2 SNEGSKA (reference sequence). The CDR3 loop spans 16 amino acids. V dropped 0 bases and J dropped 2; count of bases not matched to a gene: 8. In DNA form, the CDR3 reads TGCAGTGCTAGAGACGGAGGTAGCGGGTTCACAGATACGCAGTATTTT. Its protein is CSARDGGSGFTDTQYF.

This clonotype was seen repeatedly, ten times or more. The J gene is TRBJ2-3, the V gene TRBV20-1; D is uncertain. V was cut by 6 bases and J by 4 bases, with 20 bases left in between. This CDR3 has 15 amino acids. Germline V gene data show CDR1 as DFQATT and CDR2 as SNEGSKA (reference sequence). The CDR3, as DNA: TGCAGTGCCAAAAGGAGCGTAGCTCCGGCAGATACGCAGTATTTT. It encodes CSAKRSVAPADTQYF.

The rearrangement uses TRBV10-3 and TRBJ2-4; 14 positions agree with TRBD2. Germline CDR1 reads ENHRY; CDR2 reads SYGVKD. This CDR3 spans 17 amino acids. The V gene end was trimmed by 10 bases and the J gene end by 0 bases; junction bases not matched to a gene: 8. The CDR3 loop reads CATSPGLAGVAKNIQYF. The CDR3 bases are TGTGCCACGAGCCCGGGACTAGCGGGGGTAGCCAAAAACATTCAGTACTTC.

This clonotype has at least ten counts. The J gene is TRBJ2-1, the V gene TRBV12-3 or TRBV12-4; 8 positions match TRBD1. V was clipped by 3 bases and J by 7 bases; unmatched bases: 14. The CDR3 length is 17 residues. The CDR3 DNA is TGTGCCAGCAGTTTGTCTAGACTTCGACAGGGGAGTAATGAGCAGTTCTTC. Encoded protein: CASSLSRLRQGSNEQFF.

This clonotype has at least ten counts. The chain recombines TRBV7-9 with TRBJ2-3, with TRBD2 as a possible D gene (5 bases). The ends were cut back, 4 bases at V and 1 base at J, with 12 bases in the middle. In germline, CDR1 is SEHNR, CDR2 FQNEAQ (reference sequence). This CDR3 comprises 15 residues. The CDR3 DNA sequence: TGTGCCAGCAGCTCGACTGAGGGTGGCACAGATACGCAGTATTTT. This codes for CASSSTEGGTDTQYF.

The V call is TRBV20-1, the J call TRBJ2-1, with TRBD1 matching over 7 bases. Germline assignment: CDR1 DFQATT and CDR2 SNEGSKA (reference sequence). V shed 0 bases, J shed 5 bases, and the junction held 10 bases outside the gene matches. The CDR3 totals 16 residues. The CDR3 nucleotides read TGCAGTGCTAGAGATCGCACAGGGGCGAAAGACAATGAGCAGTTCTTC. Its protein is CSARDRTGAKDNEQFF.

This clonotype was detected many times. The CDR3 DNA sequence: TGCAGCGTTGAAGGAGGGAGCGGGAGGGGAGATACGCAGTATTTT. Its protein product is CSVEGGSGRGDTQYF. The chain links TRBV29-1 to TRBJ2-3; 10 positions match TRBD2. V dropped 1 base and J dropped 5; count of bases not matched to a gene: 6. The CDR3 has 15 residues. CDR1 and CDR2 (germline): SQVTM, ANQGSEA.

This clonotype was observed a few times. This sequence joins TRBV5-5 and TRBJ2-4, with D perhaps TRBD1 (5 bases). This CDR3 spans 17 amino acids. V lost 5 bases and J 3 bases, leaving 21 bases between the germline ends. The germline gives CDR1 SGHKS, CDR2 YYEKEE (reference sequence). DNA of the CDR3: TGTGCCAGCAGACCCCTATACCAGGGTACGGGCAAAAACATTCAGTACTTC. Residues: CASRPLYQGTGKNIQYF.

This clonotype was seen repeatedly, ten times or more. This chain connects TRBV20-1 to TRBJ2-1; D gene ambiguous. Germline-derived CDR1 and CDR2 are DFQATT and SNEGSKA (reference sequence). This CDR3 has 11 residues. V lost 5 bases, J lost 14 bases, and 16 bases lay in between. The CDR3 DNA sequence: TGCAGTGCTTCCTTTCCCCCCGGAGAGTTCTTC. Translated, it gives CSASFPPGEFF.

The sample holds many counts of this clonotype. The rearrangement joins TRBV29-1 to TRBJ1-1; D is possibly TRBD1 (6 bases). This CDR3 region has 14 residues. Germline CDR1 is SQVTM and CDR2 is ANQGSEA. Trimming stripped 1 base from V and 1 base from J, with 10 bases between. CDR3 in DNA: TGCAGCGTTGAAGTCTGGGGGCGGAACACTGAAGCTTTCTTT. Encoded protein: CSVEVWGRNTEAFF.

This clonotype was counted many times. The V call is TRBV10-3, the J call TRBJ2-1, with TRBD2 identical over 7 bases. V was pared by 3 bases and J by 8 bases, with 7 bases of the junction left unmatched. Germline CDR1 and CDR2: ENHRY and SYGVKD. CDR3 length: 14 amino acids. CDR3 loop: CAISDGGGRDEQFF. The CDR3 DNA follows: TGTGCCATCAGTGACGGCGGGGGAAGGGATGAGCAGTTCTTC.

In this sample, this clonotype turned up many times. The chain uses TRBV20-1 and TRBJ2-7, with 10 bases aligning to TRBD2. The V segment lost 5 bases and the J segment 5 bases; nucleotides outside the gene matches: 9. Germline values: CDR1 DFQATT, CDR2 SNEGSKA (reference sequence). This CDR3 is built from 14 residues. The CDR3 is CSARPLAGVDEQYF. The CDR3 nucleotides are TGCAGTGCTCGACCTCTAGCGGGAGTGGACGAGCAGTACTTC.

The sample holds many counts of this clonotype. V is TRBV4-1 and J is TRBJ1-2; D is unresolved. CDR1 is MGHRA and CDR2 is YSYEKL in the germline V gene. CDR3 length: 14 residues. V was clipped by 2 bases and J by 4 bases, with 11 bases between them. Written as DNA, the CDR3 is TGCGCCAGCAGCCAATTCTCTGGAACCTATGGCTACACCTTC. This translates into CASSQFSGTYGYTF.

This clonotype appeared many times. The chain combines TRBV12-3 or TRBV12-4 with TRBJ1-1; D is uncertain. This CDR3 has 13 residues. V shed 4 bases and J shed 0 bases, with 6 bases lying between them. For the CDR3, the DNA is TGTGCCAGCAGTTGGGAGGTGAACACTGAAGCTTTCTTT. Its protein is CASSWEVNTEAFF.

The genes are TRBV11-2 and TRBJ2-7, with 11 bases aligning to TRBD1. V trimming: 2 bases; J trimming: 4 bases; junction bases outside the gene matches: 13. The CDR3 has 18 amino acids. Germline V gives CDR1 SGHAT, CDR2 FQNNGV. CDR3 nucleotides: TGTGCCAGCAGCTTAAGGGACAGGGGGATGCCGGGGCGGTACGAGCAGTACTTC. Residues: CASSLRDRGMPGRYEQYF.

This clonotype was observed at least ten times. The chain recombines TRBV24-1 with TRBJ2-4, with 11 bases that match TRBD1. Germline V gene lookup returns CDR1 KGHDR and CDR2 SFDVKD. The J segment lost 2 bases and the V segment lost 3 bases, leaving 20 bases of the junction unmatched. The CDR3 length is 22 residues. CDR3 DNA sequence: TGTGCCACCAGTGATAGCCCTGTAAAGAATCCGGGACAGGGGGTTACCAAAAACATTCAGTACTTC. Translating gives CATSDSPVKNPGQGVTKNIQYF.

This sequence joins TRBV9 and TRBJ2-3; TRBD2 agrees at 9 bases. From germline, CDR1 is SGDLS and CDR2 YYNGEE. The junction had 9 bases not matched to a gene; V was cut back by 2 bases and J by 2 bases. The CDR3 is made up of 17 amino acids. The CDR3 loop reads CASSVGGSGGYTDTQYF. CDR3 coding DNA: TGTGCCAGCAGCGTGGGAGGTAGCGGGGGATACACAGATACGCAGTATTTT.

The rearrangement uses TRBV18 and TRBJ1-1; no reliable D call. The V gene lost 4 bases and the J gene lost 7 bases, with 13 bases spanning the gap. Looked up from germline, CDR1 is KGHSH and CDR2 is LQKENI. The CDR3 has 13 amino acids. CDR3 nucleotide sequence: TGTGCCAGCTCACTTACTGTGGAGGGTGAAGCTTTCTTT. Protein product: CASSLTVEGEAFF.

This clonotype has a count of ten or more. The chain is built from TRBV4-1 and TRBJ2-3, with 15 bases lining up with TRBD2. The CDR3 totals 17 residues. Unmatched junction bases numbered 6, after V lost 2 bases and J lost 6 bases. Germline V gene data show CDR1 as MGHRA and CDR2 as YSYEKL. CDR3 sequence reads: CASSQRTSGRATDTQYF. The CDR3 DNA is TGCGCCAGCAGCCAAAGGACTAGCGGGAGGGCCACGGATACGCAGTATTTT.

The count of this clonotype is one. V is TRBV3-1 and J is TRBJ2-5; 9 positions match TRBD1. Germline CDR1 is LGHDT and CDR2 is YNNKEL (reference sequence). J gave up 3 bases and V 2 bases, and 4 bases lay outside the gene matches. The CDR3 length is 15 residues. CDR3 amino acids: CASSQLDRGKETQYF. DNA of the CDR3: TGTGCCAGCAGCCAACTGGACAGGGGTAAAGAGACCCAGTACTTC.

This clonotype was observed a few times. The chain is built from TRBV6-2 or TRBV6-3 and TRBJ2-7; unclear D gene. Per germline, CDR1 MNHEY and CDR2 SVGEGT. Trimming cost V 2 bases and J 0 bases, with 8 bases left between them. The CDR3 spans 14 residues. The CDR3 nucleotides read TGTGCCAGCAGTTACCATGGTTACTCCTACGAGCAGTACTTC. The encoded protein is CASSYHGYSYEQYF.

The genes are TRBV9 and TRBJ2-5, with D perhaps matching TRBD1 or TRBD2 (5 bases each). V lost 0 bases, J lost 5 bases, and 14 bases lay in between. Germline V gives CDR1 SGDLS, CDR2 YYNGEE. There are 15 residues in the CDR3. The CDR3 DNA sequence: TGTGCCAGCAGCGTAGCTGGGGGATCCCCGGAGACCCAGTACTTC. This gives the protein CASSVAGGSPETQYF.